A single sample gave rise to the 5 T cell receptor beta chains below, sequenced in a study of blood T cells in healthy people across ages. A second PCR, run for about 7 to 11 cycles, used a sample-barcoded 5' primer plus a J-beta primer mix. TCRdb itself ran the 5' RACE reads through MiXCR, one entry per CDR3 protein. The table shows more than 600,000 distinct CDR3 sequences, with roughly 25% occurring only once. These same data were also listed under a study on T cells of mothers and their children.

The specimen sequenced was blood. Source of these receptors: a boy under 18 in good health.

This chain links TRBV4-2 with TRBJ2-2; 10 positions match TRBD1. The junction had 3 bases not matched to a gene; V was cut back by 1 base and J by 1 base. The CDR3 has 17 residues. Germline lookup yields CDR1 LGHNA and CDR2 YNFKEQ. CDR3 DNA: TGTGCCAGCAGCCAAGGACAGGGGGCATTGAACACCGGGGAGCTGTTTTTT. Residues: CASSQGQGALNTGELFF.

The chain carries TRBV2 and TRBJ2-7; no clear D. The CDR3 extends over 14 amino acids. V was trimmed by 0 bases and J by 0 bases, leaving 6 bases between them. From germline, CDR1 is SNHLY and CDR2 FYNNEI. CDR3 in amino acids: CASSEALFSYEQYF. DNA of the CDR3: TGTGCCAGCAGTGAAGCGCTTTTCTCCTACGAGCAGTACTTC. Variable domain in full (rest from reference TRBV2 and TRBJ2-7): EPEVTQTPSHQVTQMGQEVILRCVPISNHLYFYWYRQILGQKVEFLVSFYNNEISEKSEIFDDQFSVERPDGSNFTLKIRSTKLEDSAMYFCASSEALFSYEQYFGPGTRLTVT.

V gene TRBV24-1 combines with J gene TRBJ2-3; D is perhaps TRBD1 or TRBD2 (5 bases each). CDR1 and CDR2 (germline): KGHDR, SFDVKD. V was trimmed by 3 bases and J by 2 bases, leaving 11 bases between them. This CDR3 region has 15 residues. The CDR3 DNA sequence: TGTGCCACCAGTGATCTAGGGACCGCCACAGATACGCAGTATTTT. This gives the protein CATSDLGTATDTQYF.

The CDR3, as DNA: TGTGCCAGCAGCTTGGGTTCGGGGGGTTCCTACAATGAGCAGTTCTTC. This encodes CASSLGSGGSYNEQFF. The chain joins TRBV5-5 to TRBJ2-1, with 7 bases that match TRBD2. CDR3 length equals 16 residues. Germline V gene lookup returns CDR1 SGHKS and CDR2 YYEKEE (reference sequence). With V trimmed by 0 bases and J by 1 base, 4 bases remained unmatched.

V and J are TRBV7-2 and TRBJ2-3, with a possible D match to TRBD2 (6 bases). Germline-derived CDR1 and CDR2 are SGHTA and FQGNSA. The length of the CDR3 is 12 residues. With 6 bases removed from V and 10 bases from J, the gap between germline ends came to 14 bases. The CDR3 loop is CASSYLLAPQYF. CDR3 DNA: TGTGCCAGCAGTTACCTTCTAGCGCCGCAGTATTTT.